The 2 T cell receptor beta chains given below trace back to one sample, sequenced in a study of blood T cell repertoires in COVID-19 (dated by TCRdb to about 2020). The method was the immunoSEQ multiplex PCR assay. TCRdb re-hosts the immuneACCESS table, in-frame sequences only. Its copies lack some clones; in the studies checked, an unresolved V gene accounts for under half of them, and the cause for the rest is not known. In this sample the table shows some 200,000 clones, 88% of which occur a single time. The ten largest clones represent approximately 1.6% of the sample. The material sequenced was peripheral blood. These receptors originate from a man aged 70 or older with acute or convalescent COVID-19.

The chain employs TRBV9 and TRBJ2-1; 8 bases agree with TRBD2. The germline V gene encodes CDR1 SGDLS and CDR2 YYNGEE. The V gene end was trimmed by 2 bases and the J gene end by 9 bases; junction bases not matched to a gene: 7. The CDR3 runs to 14 residues. The chain's CDR3 is CASSVTGGPGEQFF. The CDR3 DNA follows: TGTGCCAGCAGCGTCACGGGAGGGCCGGGTGAGCAGTTCTTC.

This clone was observed a handful of times. V is TRBV29-1 and J is TRBJ2-7; 11 nucleotides agree with TRBD2. J gave up 4 bases and V 4 bases, and 18 bases lay outside the gene matches. Germline CDR1 reads SQVTM; CDR2 reads ANQGSEA. This CDR3 comprises 18 residues. The CDR3 region is CSVVGLVSTSGSRYEQYF. Here the CDR3 DNA reads TGCAGCGTTGTAGGTTTGGTCTCCACTAGCGGGAGTAGGTACGAGCAGTACTTC.